Given below is one T cell receptor (beta chain) in context. This entry belongs to a study of shared clonotypes between healthy human individuals. TCRdb's table, derived via immunoSEQ multiplex PCR, lists solely in-frame clones and lacks some. The sample has 980,000 or so clones; about three quarters are singletons. The CDR3 consists of 14 residues. V was shortened by 2 bases and J by 4 bases, with 11 bases between the two germline ends. The germline V gene encodes CDR1 MNHEY and CDR2 SVGAGI. The J gene is TRBJ1-2, the V gene TRBV6-5, with D perhaps matching TRBD1 (5 bases). The clonotype comes from a young man in good health. Sequences were obtained from memory CD4+ T cells sorted from blood. Subset described: CD45RA-negative fraction. The CDR3 spells CASSYRGEIYGYTF. The CDR3 DNA is TGTGCCAGCAGTTACAGGGGCGAGATCTATGGCTACACCTTC.